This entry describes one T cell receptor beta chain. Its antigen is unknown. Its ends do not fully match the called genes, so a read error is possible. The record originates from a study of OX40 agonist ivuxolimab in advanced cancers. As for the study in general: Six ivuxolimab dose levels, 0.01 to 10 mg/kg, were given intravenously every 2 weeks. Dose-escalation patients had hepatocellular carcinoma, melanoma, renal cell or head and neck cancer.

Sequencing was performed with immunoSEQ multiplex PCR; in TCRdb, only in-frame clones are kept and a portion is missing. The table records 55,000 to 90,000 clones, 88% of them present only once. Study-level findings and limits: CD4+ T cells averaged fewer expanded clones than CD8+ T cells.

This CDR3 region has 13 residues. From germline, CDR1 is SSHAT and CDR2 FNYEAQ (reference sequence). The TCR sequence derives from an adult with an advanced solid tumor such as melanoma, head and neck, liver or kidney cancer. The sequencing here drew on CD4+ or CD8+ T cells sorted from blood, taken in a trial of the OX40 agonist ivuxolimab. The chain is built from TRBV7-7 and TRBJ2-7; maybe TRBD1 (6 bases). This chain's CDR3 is CASSLGHGREQYF. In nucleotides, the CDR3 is TGTGCTAGCAGCTTGGGACATGGGCGCGAGCAGTACTTC.